These T cell receptor beta chains were read from a single sample in a study of blood T cell repertoires in COVID-19. This table comes from immunoSEQ multiplex PCR, and its TCRdb copy is limited to in-frame clones, with some not included. Counted here are about 290,000 clones, roughly 88% occurring once; the ten biggest clones make up under 3.5%. The material sequenced was peripheral blood. These receptors were collected from a woman in her twenties or thirties with active or convalescent COVID-19. Each CDR3 is given with its conserved first and last residue. The D gene is left open where the match is weak. Only some rows state a clone size, as once, few, many or a class for expanded clones.

>14|once|TRBD1|TRBJ1-2|TRBV5-1
CASSTGGPNYGYTF
TGCGCCAGCAGTACAGGGGGGCCGAACTATGGCTACACCTTC
>14|NA|TRBD1|TRBJ1-1|TRBV6-2/TRBV6-3
CASSYTGGGTEAFF
TGTGCCAGCAGTTACACAGGGGGCGGAACTGAAGCTTTCTTT
>16|NA|TRBD2|TRBJ2-2|TRBV7-2
CASSPPGLAGAGELFF
TGTGCCAGCAGCCCGCCGGGACTAGCGGGGGCCGGGGAGCTGTTTTTT
>13|NA|TRBD1|TRBJ1-5|TRBV15
CATSVRQGEPQHF
TGTGCCACCAGCGTGAGACAGGGGGAGCCCCAGCATTTT
>15|NA|TRBD1|TRBJ1-6|TRBV7-2
CASSQRQGANSPLHF
TGTGCCAGCAGTCAAAGACAGGGGGCAAATTCACCCCTCCACTTT
>14|NA|NA|TRBJ1-2|TRBV6-5
CASSYLGDNYGYTF
TGTGCCAGCAGTTACTTGGGAGATAACTATGGCTACACCTTC
>15|once|TRBD2|TRBJ2-7|TRBV5-4
CASSLPGGLENEQYF
TGTGCCAGCAGCTTACCGGGGGGGCTGGAAAACGAGCAGTACTTC
>13|NA|NA|TRBJ2-1|TRBV5-5
CASSLGGGPQGFF
TGTGCCAGCAGCTTGGGGGGCGGACCTCAGGGGTTCTTC
>13|NA|TRBD1|TRBJ1-2|TRBV6-5
CASRTGSDYGYTF
TGTGCCAGTCGGACAGGGTCTGACTATGGCTACACCTTC
>16|NA|NA|TRBJ1-2|TRBV2
CASSVTQGRDNYGYTF
TGTGCCAGCAGTGTGACTCAGGGGAGGGATAACTATGGCTACACCTTC
>14|NA|NA|TRBJ1-6|TRBV5-1
CASSIGQVDSPLHF
TGCGCCAGCAGCATCGGACAAGTAGATTCACCCCTCCACTTT
>14|NA|NA|TRBJ1-2|TRBV4-3
CASSQNRVNYGYTF
TGCGCCAGCAGCCAAAACAGGGTCAACTATGGCTACACCTTC
>13|NA|NA|TRBJ1-1|TRBV6-5
CASSWGGNTEAFF
TGTGCCAGCAGCTGGGGGGGTAACACTGAAGCTTTCTTT
>11|NA|NA|TRBJ2-5|TRBV19
CASSIKETQYF
TGTGCCAGTAGTATCAAAGAGACCCAGTACTTC
>14|few|NA|TRBJ2-2|TRBV5-6
CASSLFRNTGELFF
TGTGCCAGCAGCTTGTTCAGGAACACCGGGGAGCTGTTTTTT
>14|NA|TRBD1|TRBJ1-4|TRBV4-1
CASSHDRDGEKLFF
TGCGCCAGCAGCCACGACAGGGACGGTGAAAAACTGTTTTTT
>16|NA|TRBD2|TRBJ2-5|TRBV24-1
CATSDPTSGSPETQYF
TGTGCCACCAGTGATCCGACTAGCGGGTCCCCAGAGACCCAGTACTTC
>13|NA|NA|TRBJ1-2|TRBV4-3
CASSIRSGDGYTF
TGCGCCAGCAGCATAAGGTCGGGGGACGGCTACACCTTC
>15|NA|NA|TRBJ1-2|TRBV27
CASRSGDNPSYGYTF
TGTGCCAGCAGGTCCGGGGACAACCCTTCTTATGGCTACACCTTC
>13|once|TRBD1|TRBJ2-7|TRBV28
CASTDRGSYEQYF
TGTGCCAGCACCGACAGGGGCTCCTACGAGCAGTACTTC
>15|NA|NA|TRBJ1-2|TRBV4-2
CASSQEAGRNYGYTF
TGTGCCAGCAGCCAAGAGGCGGGACGGAACTATGGCTACACCTTC
>14|few|NA|TRBJ2-2|TRBV29-1
CSVQSRVNTGELFF
TGCAGCGTTCAAAGCAGGGTGAACACCGGGGAGCTGTTTTTT
>15|NA|TRBD1|TRBJ2-7|TRBV11-3
CASSHGQGLSYEQYF
TGTGCCAGCAGCCACGGACAGGGACTTTCATACGAGCAGTACTTC
>17|NA|NA|TRBJ1-2|TRBV6-2/TRBV6-3
CASSYAREEVSWYGYTF
TGTGCCAGCAGTTACGCCAGGGAGGAGGTCAGTTGGTATGGCTACACCTTC
>14|NA|NA|TRBJ2-3|TRBV7-2
CASGLGLSTDTQYF
TGTGCCAGCGGTCTGGGCCTTAGCACAGATACGCAGTATTTT
>15|NA|NA|TRBJ2-7|TRBV28
CASRPPDSQGEGQYF
TGTGCCAGCAGGCCCCCGGACAGCCAAGGGGAAGGGCAGTACTTC
>20|NA|NA|TRBJ2-4|TRBV10-1
CASSESRLVVTQLAKNIQYF
TGCGCCAGCAGTGAGTCGAGGCTAGTCGTGACTCAACTAGCCAAAAACATTCAGTACTTC
>12|NA|NA|TRBJ1-5|TRBV30
CAWANSNQPQHF
TGTGCCTGGGCTAATAGCAATCAGCCCCAGCATTTT
>15|NA|TRBD1|TRBJ1-4|TRBV27
CASRLQGAGNEKLFF
TGTGCCAGCAGATTGCAGGGGGCGGGTAATGAAAAACTGTTTTTT
>16|NA|TRBD1|TRBJ1-5|TRBV7-8
CASSLRQGYSNQPQHF
TGTGCCAGCAGCTTACGACAGGGGTATAGCAATCAGCCCCAGCATTTT
>17|NA|TRBD1|TRBJ1-1|TRBV6-2/TRBV6-3
CASSQDRASMGYTEAFF
TGTGCCAGCAGCCAGGACAGGGCTTCGATGGGGTACACTGAAGCTTTCTTT
>14|NA|TRBD2|TRBJ2-7|TRBV2
CASLPTSGVDEQYF
TGTGCCAGCCTCCCGACTAGCGGGGTCGACGAGCAGTACTTC
>14|NA|NA|TRBJ1-6|TRBV28
CASTKDSTISPLHF
TGTGCCAGCACCAAGGACAGTACAATTTCACCCCTCCACTTT
>13|NA|TRBD1|TRBJ2-2|TRBV30
CALRQGVTGELFF
TGTGCCTTGAGACAGGGGGTCACCGGGGAGCTGTTTTTT
>14|NA|NA|TRBJ1-6|TRBV6-2/TRBV6-3
CASSAGVGNSPLHF
TGTGCCAGCAGCGCGGGGGTCGGAAATTCACCCCTCCACTTT
>13|NA|NA|TRBJ2-5|TRBV30
CAWSYRQGETQYF
TGTGCCTGGAGTTATAGGCAGGGGGAGACCCAGTACTTC
>14|NA|NA|TRBJ1-6|TRBV7-9
CASSHMGGFRPLHF
TGTGCCAGCAGCCACATGGGGGGGTTCCGGCCCCTCCACTTT
>14|few|NA|TRBJ1-2|TRBV5-6
CASSLDGTAYGYTF
TGTGCCAGCAGCTTAGATGGAACAGCCTATGGCTACACCTTC
>15|NA|NA|TRBJ2-1|TRBV27
CASSLEGQPYNEQFF
TGTGCCAGCAGTTTGGAGGGACAGCCTTACAATGAGCAGTTCTTC
>12|NA|NA|TRBJ1-5|TRBV27
CASSSLNQPQHF
TGTGCCAGCAGTTCCCTCAATCAGCCCCAGCATTTT
>18|NA|TRBD2|TRBJ2-3|TRBV7-8
CASSLSPPGTSGADTQYF
TGTGCCAGCAGCTTATCTCCCCCCGGGACTAGTGGTGCAGATACGCAGTATTTT
>17|once|NA|TRBJ1-2|TRBV5-1
CASSLVKRGRNNYGYTF
TGCGCCAGCAGCTTGGTTAAGCGGGGCCGTAACAACTATGGCTACACCTTC
>14|few|TRBD1|TRBJ1-5|TRBV19
CASSDRGHTQPQHF
TGTGCCAGTAGCGACAGGGGGCATACTCAGCCCCAGCATTTT
>16|NA|TRBD1|TRBJ2-5|TRBV7-2
CASSVTGGAGTSTQYF
TGTGCCAGCAGCGTAACAGGGGGCGCGGGAACGTCGACCCAGTACTTC
>16|NA|TRBD2|TRBJ2-1|TRBV9
CASSVVAGGPYNEQFF
TGTGCCAGCAGCGTAGTGGCGGGGGGCCCCTACAATGAGCAGTTCTTC
>12|NA|TRBD1|TRBJ2-7|TRBV29-1
CSVGTGGGEQYF
TGCAGCGTTGGGACAGGGGGCGGCGAGCAGTACTTC
>15|NA|TRBD1|TRBJ1-5|TRBV30
CAWGRGGQGNQPQHF
TGTGCCTGGGGCAGAGGGGGACAGGGAAATCAGCCCCAGCATTTT
>15|NA|TRBD2|TRBJ2-2|TRBV14
CARTPAGGHSGELFF
TGTGCCAGAACCCCTGCGGGGGGGCATTCCGGGGAGCTGTTTTTT
>14|NA|NA|TRBJ1-2|TRBV18
CASSPAGQGQGYTF
TGTGCCAGCTCACCAGCAGGGCAGGGACAAGGCTACACCTTC
>13|NA|NA|TRBJ1-2|TRBV9
CASSATGEYGYTF
TGTGCCAGCAGCGCGACGGGGGAATATGGCTACACCTTC
>15|once|TRBD1|TRBJ1-2|TRBV27
CASSRTGFGSYGYTF
TGTGCCAGCAGCCGGACAGGGTTCGGCTCATATGGCTACACCTTC
>15|once|TRBD2|TRBJ2-5|TRBV7-8
CASSLGLAGTETQYF
TGTGCCAGCAGCTTAGGTCTAGCGGGGACAGAGACCCAGTACTTC
>15|NA|TRBD1|TRBJ2-2|TRBV6-5
CATALTGSSFGELFF
TGTGCCACCGCCCTGACAGGGTCGAGTTTCGGGGAGCTGTTTTTT
>15|NA|NA|TRBJ1-5|TRBV23-1
CASTTTKRRNQPQHF
TGCGCCAGCACTACAACCAAGCGACGCAATCAGCCCCAGCATTTT
>12|NA|NA|TRBJ1-6|TRBV3-1/TRBV3-2
CASSHGRGPLHF
TGTGCCAGCAGCCACGGTCGAGGACCCCTCCACTTT